The rows below give T cell receptor beta chains drawn from one sample of a study of CD8+CD57+ T cells in acquired aplastic anemia. Each CDR3 protein is one row after TCRdb ran MiXCR on the reads. This table holds hundreds of thousands of distinct CDR3 sequences, 65% to 75% found once. Input material: sorted CD4+, CD8+, or CD8+CD57+ T cells (not recorded which) from PBMCs. These receptor sequences come from a human donor in good health, serving as a control. Both conserved end residues are part of each CDR3. A D gene is named only where the DNA matches it firmly. Clone size is stated in some rows and not others, as once, few, many or a class when expanded.

>TRBV4-1|many|TRBD1|TRBJ1-1|16
TGCGCCAGCAGCCAAGGAGGAAGGGGGCGCAGCACTGAAGCTTTCTTT
CASSQGGRGRSTEAFF
>TRBV9|-|-|TRBJ1-5|14
TGTGCCAGCAGCGAACACACCGGGGAGCTGTTTTTTCATTTT
CASSEHTGELFFHF
>TRBV19|-|-|TRBJ2-7|13
TGTGCCAGTTCCCGGACCGTCTCCTACGAGCAGTACTTC
CASSRTVSYEQYF
>TRBV20-1|many|-|TRBJ2-1|14
TGCAGTGCTCCAGACTTTGGCTCCTACAATGAGCAGTTCTTC
CSAPDFGSYNEQFF
>TRBV6-5|-|TRBD1|TRBJ1-2|14
TGTGCCACCAAAGATAACTCAGGGGGCCTTGGCTACACCTTC
CATKDNSGGLGYTF
>TRBV7-2|-|TRBD2|TRBJ2-3|15
TGTGCCACCAGCCCATTAGCGGGGGGCACAGATACGCAGTATTTT
CATSPLAGGTDTQYF
>TRBV9|-|-|TRBJ1-4|16
TGTGCCAGCAGCTCCTCCCCAGGGAGAACTAATGAAAAACTGTTTTTT
CASSSSPGRTNEKLFF
>TRBV6-2/TRBV6-3|many|-|TRBJ1-1|15
TGTGCCAGCAGCACACGCGACAGAAGGAGGGATGAAGCTTTCTTT
CASSTRDRRRDEAFF
>TRBV12-3/TRBV12-4|-|-|TRBJ2-2|15
TGTGCCAGCAGTTTTAGGGCGACAGTCACCGGGGAGCTGTTTTTT
CASSFRATVTGELFF
>TRBV7-4|-|-|TRBJ1-1|16
TGTGCCAGCAGCGTAGGTCGGGGGGGGGTTTCATCTGAAGCTTTCTTT
CASSVGRGGVSSEAFF
>TRBV7-3|-|-|TRBJ2-5|14
TGTGCCAGCAGCGTGGCTGGTGGGGGTGAGACCCTGCACTTC
CASSVAGGGETLHF
>TRBV6-5|-|TRBD1|TRBJ1-1|16
TGTGCCAGCAGCTCGACCGGGACAGGGGGCTACACTGAAGCTTTCTTT
CASSSTGTGGYTEAFF
>TRBV11-1|-|-|TRBJ2-7|15
TGTGCCAGCAGCCCCGTACGACAGCAAAGCTACGAGCAGTACTTC
CASSPVRQQSYEQYF
>TRBV6-2/TRBV6-3|-|TRBD2|TRBJ2-3|18
TGTGCCAGCAGTTACGCATCGGCGGGGGGGCATGTTAGTGATACGCAGTATTTT
CASSYASAGGHVSDTQYF
>TRBV24-1|-|-|TRBJ2-3|14
TGTGCCACCAGTGAGACAGTTAGCACAGATACGCAGTATTTC
CATSETVSTDTQYF
>TRBV7-2|once|-|TRBJ2-5|12
TGTGCCAGCAGCTGGGCCCAAGAGACCGCGTACTTC
CASSWAQETAYF
>TRBV10-3|-|-|TRBJ1-2|14
TGTGCCATCAGTGAGCCCGGGGGAGACTATGGCTACACCTTC
CAISEPGGDYGYTF
>TRBV9|-|-|TRBJ2-5|14
TGTGCCAGCATCCTGATGGGGATCCGCACGACCCAGTACTTC
CASILMGIRTTQYF
>TRBV7-9|-|-|TRBJ2-7|12
TGTGCCAGCAGTTATTTGGGCTACGGGCAGTACTTC
CASSYLGYGQYF
>TRBV7-2|-|-|TRBJ2-6|15
TGTGCCAGCAGCGCGGAGGGGGACGGGGACCCCGTCCTGACTTTC
CASSAEGDGDPVLTF
>TRBV25-1|few|-|TRBJ1-6|15
TGTGCCAGCAAGGGGAGCGAAGTTCCTAATTCACCCCTCCACTTT
CASKGSEVPNSPLHF
>TRBV9|-|TRBD2|TRBJ2-7|14
TGTGCCAGCAGCTTGTCGGGACTAACAATGAAGCAGTACTTC
CASSLSGLTMKQYF
>TRBV3-1|many|-|TRBJ1-1|11
TGTGCCAGCAGCCGGAAGTCTGAAGCTTTCTTT
CASSRKSEAFF
>TRBV5-1|-|-|TRBJ1-2|13
TGTGCCAGCAGCTTGGTGCAGGGCTACACCTACACCTTC
CASSLVQGYTYTF
>TRBV20-1|-|-|TRBJ1-1|11
TGCAGTGCAGGACTCGCTAATTCAGCTTTCTTT
CSAGLANSAFF
>TRBV19|-|-|TRBJ1-4|14
TGTGCCAGTGGTTCACTGGGGAGGGCTGAAAAACTGTTTTTT
CASGSLGRAEKLFF
>TRBV28|many|TRBD1|TRBJ2-7|12
TGTGCCACCTCCGGGACAGGGGACGAGCAGTACTTC
CATSGTGDEQYF
>TRBV10-3|-|-|TRBJ1-6|15
TGTGCCATCAAGAAGGACCTCGAGGGGAATGCAGCCCTCCACTTT
CAIKKDLEGNAALHF
>TRBV7-2|many|-|TRBJ2-2|14
TGTGCCAGCAGCTTAATGTGGGGACCCGGGGAGCTGTTTTTT
CASSLMWGPGELFF
>TRBV19|-|TRBD1|TRBJ1-1|15
TGTGCCAGTAGCACACAGGGGAGGGGGAACACTGAAGCTTTCTTT
CASSTQGRGNTEAFF
>TRBV7-6|-|-|TRBJ2-5|14
TGTGCCAGCAGCTTAACGGGAACCCAGGAGACACAGTACTTC
CASSLTGTQETQYF
>TRBV4-3|many|-|TRBJ1-2|15
TGCGCCAGCAGCCAAGATCGGCAGGCTTCGGGTGGCTACACCTTC
CASSQDRQASGGYTF
>TRBV15|few|-|TRBJ1-1|15
TGTGCCACCAGCAGGGGGTTAGGCGGGAACACTGAAGCTTTCTTT
CATSRGLGGNTEAFF
>TRBV7-9|-|-|TRBJ2-1|20
TGTGCCAGCAGCCCAAGGGGCCCTTCGGTTCAATCGGGGCCGCGGGATGAGCAGTTCTTC
CASSPRGPSVQSGPRDEQFF
>TRBV2|few|TRBD1|TRBJ1-6|16
TGTGCCAGCAGGACGCAACAGGGGTTTGGGCGATCACCCCTCCACTTT
CASRTQQGFGRSPLHF
>TRBV7-6|many|TRBD2|TRBJ2-3|17
TGTGCCAGCAGCTTAAGACTAGCGGGGGCTCAGGGAGATACGCAGTATTTT
CASSLRLAGAQGDTQYF
>TRBV12-3/TRBV12-4|many|-|TRBJ1-1|13
TGTGCCAGCAGTCGGGTCATGAACACTGAAGCTTTCTTT
CASSRVMNTEAFF
>TRBV5-1|many|-|TRBJ1-1|14
TGCGCCAGCAGCCCCCGCCGGGGCGGGACTGAAGCTTTCTTT
CASSPRRGGTEAFF
>TRBV6-2/TRBV6-3|-|-|TRBJ1-1|16
TGTGCCACCAATCGAGGGAACAGGGTTAGGCCCACTGAAGCTTTCTTT
CATNRGNRVRPTEAFF
>TRBV3-1|many|-|TRBJ2-3|15
TGTGCCAGCTCCCCGACTAGGATGCGCACAGATACGCAGTATTTT
CASSPTRMRTDTQYF
>TRBV19|once|-|TRBJ1-6|14
TGTGCCAGTAGTACGGGACCATTGTCAGCCGACCAGCACTTC
CASSTGPLSADQHF
>TRBV7-3|-|-|TRBJ2-7|16
TGTGCCAGCAGCCCAGGGGGGGCCGGGGTAGAGCAGGACCAGTACTTC
CASSPGGAGVEQDQYF
>TRBV14|-|-|TRBJ1-2|13
TGTGCCAGCAGCCAGGACTTGAACTATGGCTACACCTTC
CASSQDLNYGYTF
>TRBV6-1|-|TRBD2|TRBJ2-1|17
TGTGCCAGCAGTGAAGTCCCGCTAGCGGGGGCCTACAATGAGCAGTTCTTC
CASSEVPLAGAYNEQFF
>TRBV10-3|once|-|TRBJ2-3|16
TGTGCCATCAGTAATCCTAAGGCCGGATATGTCGATACCCTCTATTTT
CAISNPKAGYVDTLYF
>TRBV10-2|-|-|TRBJ2-1|12
TGCGCCAGCAGCGCTTCCGGGGTTGAGCAGTTCTTC
CASSASGVEQFF
>TRBV19|-|-|TRBJ1-5|14
TGTGCCAGTAGTAGAGGGTATAGCACGACGGCCCAAGCTTTC
CASSRGYSTTAQAF
>TRBV11-2|-|-|TRBJ1-5|13
TGTGCCAGCAGCTTAGCTCACAATCAGCCCCAGCATTTT
CASSLAHNQPQHF
>TRBV19|-|-|TRBJ1-4|15
TGTGCCGGTAGTATGTTGGGGGTAACTGATGAACCCCTGTTTTTT
CAGSMLGVTDEPLFF